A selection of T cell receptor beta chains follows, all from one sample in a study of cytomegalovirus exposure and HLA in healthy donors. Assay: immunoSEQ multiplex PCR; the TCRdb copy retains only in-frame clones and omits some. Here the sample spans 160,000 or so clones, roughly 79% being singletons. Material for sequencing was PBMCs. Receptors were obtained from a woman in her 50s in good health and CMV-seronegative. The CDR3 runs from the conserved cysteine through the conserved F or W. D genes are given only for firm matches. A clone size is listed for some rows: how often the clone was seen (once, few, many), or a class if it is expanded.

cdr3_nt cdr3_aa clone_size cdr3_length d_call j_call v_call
TGTGCCAGCAGCCTGAGGACAGGATGCACTGAAGCTTTCTTT CASSLRTGCTEAFF NA 14 TRBD1 TRBJ1-1 TRBV7-4
TGTGCCAGCAGTCACTCGACCGCAGGGGTGGGCACTGAAGCTTTCTTT CASSHSTAGVGTEAFF NA 16 NA TRBJ1-1 TRBV6-5
TGTGCCAGCAGCTTCACAGGGGGCTTCTACGAGCAGTACTTC CASSFTGGFYEQYF NA 14 TRBD1 TRBJ2-7 TRBV7-3
TGTGCCAGTAGTAGCCAGGTCGCTAATGAAAAACTGTTTTTT CASSSQVANEKLFF NA 14 NA TRBJ1-4 TRBV19
TGTGCCAGCAGCTTAGCTCCGGGGGGGTATGCCCGCAATCAGCCCCAGCATTTT CASSLAPGGYARNQPQHF NA 18 NA TRBJ1-5 TRBV11-3
TGTGCCAGCAGTTACATCCCGGACAATGAGCAGTTCTTC CASSYIPDNEQFF NA 13 NA TRBJ2-1 TRBV6-6
TGCGCCAGCAGCCAAATCGAGGGGGGGGGTGGATTGAATACGCAGTATTTT CASSQIEGGGGLNTQYF once 17 NA TRBJ2-3 TRBV4-3
TGCAGCGTTGATGGACTAGCGGTAGATGAGCAGTTCTTC CSVDGLAVDEQFF NA 13 TRBD2 TRBJ2-1 TRBV29-1
TGCAGCGTCTACTCCGGGACAGGGGAGCTGTTTTTT CSVYSGTGELFF NA 12 NA TRBJ2-2 TRBV29-1
TGTGCCAGCAGCCAACTTTTGGCGGGGCCGACCCAGTACTTC CASSQLLAGPTQYF NA 14 NA TRBJ2-5 TRBV14
TGTGCCATCAGTGAGGTGGGACAGAACACCGGGGAGCTGTTTTTT CAISEVGQNTGELFF NA 15 NA TRBJ2-2 TRBV10-3